The 5 T cell receptor beta chains in this list originate from one sample, sequenced in a study of siplizumab effects on memory and regulatory T cells (dated by TCRdb to the late 2010s). Libraries were built with the immunoSEQ multiplex PCR assay. TCRdb provides this immuneACCESS table in a form limited to in-frame rearrangements. Some clones are lacking; in checked studies, under half of them reflect an unresolved V gene, and why the rest are absent is not known. Within this sample are about 100,000 clones, with 85% to 95% of them counted one time only. The ten largest account for roughly 1.3% of the sample. What was sequenced was non-Treg CD4+ T cells sorted from blood. The sample's cell subset or site label, in plain terms: FACS-sorted unstimulated CD4+ non-regulatory T cells. All receptors derive from a human donor in good health.

The chain uses TRBV10-2 and TRBJ1-2, with D unclear. From germline, CDR1 is WSHSY and CDR2 SAAADI. The CDR3 extends over 14 amino acids. V gave up 6 bases and J gave up 7 bases, with 18 bases separating them. The CDR3 DNA reads as TGCGCCAGCAGGAAGACCCGGACCACCCTTGGCTACACCTTC. This sequence encodes CASRKTRTTLGYTF.

V is TRBV4-1 and J is TRBJ2-1; 9 bases match TRBD2. V trimming: 4 bases; J trimming: 10 bases; junction bases outside the gene matches: 11. The CDR3 is 15 amino acids. CDR1 and CDR2 (germline): MGHRA, YSYEKL. The chain's CDR3 is CASSRVGGGREEQFF. Here the CDR3 DNA reads TGCGCCAGCAGCCGGGTAGGTGGCGGGAGGGAAGAGCAGTTCTTC.

The chain recombines TRBV28 with TRBJ2-2, with TRBD1 identical over 9 bases. J gave up 6 bases and V 2 bases, and 1 base lay outside the gene matches. CDR3 length: 14 amino acids. Germline loops: CDR1 MDHEN, CDR2 SYDVKM. The CDR3, as DNA: TGTGCCAGCAGTTTAAGACAGGGGGCCGGGGAGCTGTTTTTT. Translated: CASSLRQGAGELFF.

The V and J genes are TRBV5-4 and TRBJ1-4; no definite D call. The CDR3 runs 13 residues. Trimming left V 0 bases short and J 12 bases short, with 12 bases between. The germline CDR1 and CDR2 sequences are SGHNT and YYREEE (reference sequence). The CDR3 sequence: CASSLEGEGELFF. DNA for the CDR3: TGTGCCAGCAGCTTGGAGGGTGAGGGAGAACTGTTTTTT. Combining the CDR3 with reference TRBV5-4 and TRBJ1-4 gives the whole variable domain ETGVTQSPTHLIKTRGQQVTLRCSSQSGHNTVSWYQQALGQGPQFIFQYYREEENGRGNFPPRFSGLQFPNYSSELNVNALELDDSALYLCASSLEGEGELFFGSGTQLSVL.

The chain uses TRBV7-6 and TRBJ2-2; D is undetermined. V lost 2 bases and J 6 bases, leaving 16 bases between the germline ends. The CDR3 is 16 amino acids. CDR1 and CDR2 from the germline V gene are SGHVS and FNYEAQ. The DNA for the CDR3 is TGTGCCAGCAGCTTATTGGGCCACACGCCCGCCGGGGAGCTGTTTTTT. Translation gives CASSLLGHTPAGELFF.